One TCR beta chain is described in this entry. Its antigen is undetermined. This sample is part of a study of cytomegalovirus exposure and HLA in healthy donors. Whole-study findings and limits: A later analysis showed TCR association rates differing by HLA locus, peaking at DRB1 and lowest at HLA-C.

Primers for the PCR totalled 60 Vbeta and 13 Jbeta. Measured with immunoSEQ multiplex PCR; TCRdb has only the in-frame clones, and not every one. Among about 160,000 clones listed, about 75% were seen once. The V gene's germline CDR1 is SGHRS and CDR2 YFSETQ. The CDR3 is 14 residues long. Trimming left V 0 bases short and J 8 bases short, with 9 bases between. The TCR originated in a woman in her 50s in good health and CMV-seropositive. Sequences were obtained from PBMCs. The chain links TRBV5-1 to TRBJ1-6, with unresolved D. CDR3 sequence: CASSLESVDSPLHF. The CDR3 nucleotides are TGCGCCAGCAGCTTGGAGTCGGTCGATTCACCCCTCCACTTT.